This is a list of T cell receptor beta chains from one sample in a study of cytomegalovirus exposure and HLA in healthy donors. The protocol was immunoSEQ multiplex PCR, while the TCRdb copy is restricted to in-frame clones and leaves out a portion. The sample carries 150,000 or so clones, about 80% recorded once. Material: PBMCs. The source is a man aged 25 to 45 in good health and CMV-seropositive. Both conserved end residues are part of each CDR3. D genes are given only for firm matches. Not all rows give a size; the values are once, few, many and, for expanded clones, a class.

cdr3_nt: TGTGCCAGTAGTTCGTCGTCGTCAGAGACCCAGTACTTC
cdr3_aa: CASSSSSSETQYF
d_call: -
clone_size: -
j_call: TRBJ2-5
v_call: TRBV19

cdr3_nt: TGTGCCAGCAGCTTGACGGGAAATAATTCACCCCTCCACTTT
cdr3_aa: CASSLTGNNSPLHF
d_call: -
clone_size: -
j_call: TRBJ1-6
v_call: TRBV5-8

cdr3_nt: TGTGCCAGCTCACCTCGGCTCGAGACAGGCTTCTTCTCTGGAAACACCATATATTTT
cdr3_aa: CASSPRLETGFFSGNTIYF
d_call: -
clone_size: -
j_call: TRBJ1-3
v_call: TRBV18

cdr3_nt: TGTGCCAGCAGCTTAGAGGGCGCAGATACGCAGTATTTT
cdr3_aa: CASSLEGADTQYF
d_call: -
clone_size: -
j_call: TRBJ2-3
v_call: TRBV11-3

cdr3_nt: TGTGCCAGTAGTACCACTTCCTACGAGCAGTACTTC
cdr3_aa: CASSTTSYEQYF
d_call: -
clone_size: -
j_call: TRBJ2-7
v_call: TRBV19

cdr3_nt: TGTGCCAGTAGAAGACTAGCGGGCCCCGGGGAGCTGTTTTTT
cdr3_aa: CASRRLAGPGELFF
d_call: TRBD2
clone_size: few
j_call: TRBJ2-2
v_call: TRBV19

cdr3_nt: TGCGCCAGCAGTCGACATGGACTAGCGGAATACCAAGAGACCCAGTACTTC
cdr3_aa: CASSRHGLAEYQETQYF
d_call: TRBD2
clone_size: -
j_call: TRBJ2-5
v_call: TRBV10-2

cdr3_nt: TGTGCCTGGGGGGGGGCGGATCAGCCCCAGCATTTT
cdr3_aa: CAWGGADQPQHF
d_call: -
clone_size: -
j_call: TRBJ1-5
v_call: TRBV30

cdr3_nt: TGTGCCAGCAGTAACGCTATGGTACTTCAGACCCAGTACTTC
cdr3_aa: CASSNAMVLQTQYF
d_call: -
clone_size: -
j_call: TRBJ2-5
v_call: TRBV28

cdr3_nt: TGTACCAGCAGTGCCCTAGCGGGAGCATTCGAGACCCAGTACTTC
cdr3_aa: CTSSALAGAFETQYF
d_call: TRBD2
clone_size: -
j_call: TRBJ2-5
v_call: TRBV2

cdr3_nt: TGCGCCAGCAGCTTACCTAGCGGGATGGTACCCGGGGAGCTGTTTTTT
cdr3_aa: CASSLPSGMVPGELFF
d_call: TRBD2
clone_size: -
j_call: TRBJ2-2
v_call: TRBV5-1

cdr3_nt: TGCAGCGTTGAAGTCGGGGACAACCAAGAGACCCAGTACTTC
cdr3_aa: CSVEVGDNQETQYF
d_call: -
clone_size: -
j_call: TRBJ2-5
v_call: TRBV29-1

cdr3_nt: TGTGCCAGCAGCTTTAATGCGGGAGGGTACGATGAGCAGTTCTTC
cdr3_aa: CASSFNAGGYDEQFF
d_call: TRBD2
clone_size: -
j_call: TRBJ2-1
v_call: TRBV13

cdr3_nt: TGTGCCACCTACCAGGTATACGGCAATGAGCAGTTCTTC
cdr3_aa: CATYQVYGNEQFF
d_call: -
clone_size: -
j_call: TRBJ2-1
v_call: TRBV10-3

cdr3_nt: TGTGCCAGCAGCCCACCGGGACAGGGGACAACTGGAAACACCATATATTTT
cdr3_aa: CASSPPGQGTTGNTIYF
d_call: TRBD1
clone_size: -
j_call: TRBJ1-3
v_call: TRBV11-2

cdr3_nt: TGTGCCAGCAGCTTAGGGACAGGGGGCGAGCAGTACTTC
cdr3_aa: CASSLGTGGEQYF
d_call: TRBD1
clone_size: -
j_call: TRBJ2-7
v_call: TRBV7-9

cdr3_nt: TGTGCCAGCAGCTCCGGACAGGGGAAGGATCAGCCCCAGCATTTT
cdr3_aa: CASSSGQGKDQPQHF
d_call: TRBD1
clone_size: -
j_call: TRBJ1-5
v_call: TRBV5-5

cdr3_nt: TGCGCCAGCAGCCTGGACCTAAATAATTCACCCCTCCACTTT
cdr3_aa: CASSLDLNNSPLHF
d_call: -
clone_size: few
j_call: TRBJ1-6
v_call: TRBV5-1

cdr3_nt: TGTGCCAGCAGCTTGGGGGGAGAACCCGAGCAGTACTTC
cdr3_aa: CASSLGGEPEQYF
d_call: -
clone_size: -
j_call: TRBJ2-7
v_call: TRBV5-5

cdr3_nt: TGTGCCAGCAGCTTGCTAGCGGGAGCAGATACGCAGTATTTT
cdr3_aa: CASSLLAGADTQYF
d_call: TRBD2
clone_size: -
j_call: TRBJ2-3
v_call: TRBV5-6

cdr3_nt: TGTGCCAGCAGTTACTCTGACGGGGACACTGAAGCTTTCTTT
cdr3_aa: CASSYSDGDTEAFF
d_call: -
clone_size: -
j_call: TRBJ1-1
v_call: TRBV6-5